This TCR beta chain stems from a study of blood T cell repertoires in COVID-19. Repertoires were generated with immunoSEQ multiplex PCR, while TCRdb's copy carries only in-frame clones and drops some. The sample consists of about 220,000 clones, around 88% of them appearing once. The CDR3 covers 14 residues. Between the trimmed V and J ends, which lost 3 bases and 0 bases, there was a span of 6 bases. CDR1 is SGHTA, CDR2 FQGNSA, per germline. V usage is TRBV7-2 and J usage is TRBJ2-1, with D unclear. The sequence was obtained from a woman in her forties with acute COVID-19. Sample: PBMCs or T cells enriched from blood (not recorded which). The CDR3 here is CASSLGSSYNEQFF. CDR3 DNA sequence: TGTGCCAGCAGCTTGGGCAGCTCCTACAATGAGCAGTTCTTC.